One sample yielded the 10 T cell receptor beta chains listed below, sequenced in a study of a mutant IDH1 vaccine in newly diagnosed glioma (dated by TCRdb to 2020 to 2022). This specimen's time point label, interpreted: week 5, during vaccination. A 20-mer mutant IDH1 peptide at 300 micrograms in Montanide made up each vaccine dose, which was injected subcutaneously together with topical imiquimod. No antigen is known for these receptors. Library preparation used the immunoSEQ multiplex PCR assay. TCRdb holds this immuneACCESS table with in-frame rearrangements only. Some clones are missing; in checked studies, unresolved V genes explain under half, and the rest has no known cause. Counted in this sample were about 37,000 clones; just under 85% of them appeared once. Roughly 22% of the sample belongs to the ten largest clones. Source: PBMCs, taken from a glioma patient whose treatment included an IDH1 peptide vaccine. All receptors come from a man aged 25 to 40 with glioma.

The J gene is TRBJ1-5, the V gene TRBV6-6; D unclear. CDR1 MNHNY and CDR2 SVGAGI come from the germline V gene (reference sequence). The CDR3 totals 14 residues. V was shortened by 2 bases and J by 5 bases, with 10 bases between the two germline ends. CDR3: CASSYPWPDQPQHF. CDR3 bases: TGTGCCAGCAGTTACCCTTGGCCTGATCAGCCCCAGCATTTT.

V usage is TRBV6-1 and J usage is TRBJ1-4; D uncertain. Trimming removed 2 bases at V and 4 bases at J, with 11 bases between. This CDR3 is 15 amino acids long. Germline V CDR1 and CDR2: MNHNS, SASEGT. The CDR3 DNA reads TGTGCCAGCAGTGAACGCATCAGGCGTAATGAAAAACTGTTTTTT. Translating it yields CASSERIRRNEKLFF.

V is TRBV19 and J is TRBJ1-1; D remains unclear. CDR1 and CDR2 (germline): LNHDA, SQIVND (reference sequence). The CDR3 consists of 13 residues. Trimming removed 8 bases from V and 0 bases from J, with 10 bases in between. CDR3 residues: CASSKSVNTEAFF. Written as DNA, the CDR3 is TGTGCCAGTTCGAAATCAGTGAACACTGAAGCTTTCTTT.

The J gene is TRBJ1-2, the V gene TRBV7-9, with D possibly TRBD1 on 5 matching bases. V was clipped by 4 bases and J by 8 bases, with 17 bases between them. The CDR3 sequence is 14 residues long. CDR1 is SEHNR, CDR2 FQNEAQ, per germline (reference sequence). This chain's CDR3 is CASSWAGTQWGYTF. The CDR3 coding sequence is TGTGCCAGCAGCTGGGCCGGGACCCAGTGGGGCTACACCTTC.

The chain carries TRBV18 and TRBJ1-3, with D possibly matching TRBD1 (5 bases). The CDR3 length is 15 residues. Germline values: CDR1 KGHSH, CDR2 LQKENI. V lost 4 bases to trimming and J lost 0 bases, with 10 bases between them. CDR3 bases: TGTGCCAGCTCACGGGACGCCGACTCTGGAAACACCATATATTTT. The encoded protein is CASSRDADSGNTIYF.

The J gene is TRBJ2-1, the V gene TRBV6-5; 10 bases are shared with TRBD2. The CDR3 spans 16 residues. The trim removed 2 bases at V and 10 bases at J, leaving 11 bases unmatched. In germline, CDR1 is MNHEY, CDR2 SVGAGI. For the CDR3, the DNA is TGTGCCAGCAGTTACGCGTCTAGCGGGGGCCTAAGGGAGCAGTTCTTC. The encoded protein is CASSYASSGGLREQFF.

V gene TRBV19 combines with J gene TRBJ2-2; 10 nucleotides agree with TRBD2. CDR1 is LNHDA, CDR2 SQIVND, per germline (reference sequence). The CDR3 extends over 15 amino acids. V shed 6 bases, J shed 1 base, and the junction held 2 bases outside the gene matches. The CDR3 DNA is TGTGCCAGTAGAAAGCGGGGGGGGAACACCGGGGAGCTGTTTTTT. Amino acid sequence: CASRKRGGNTGELFF.

The gene calls are TRBV19 and TRBJ1-1; D is ambiguous. The CDR3 is 18 amino acids. V lost 3 bases, J lost 1 base, and 21 bases lay in between. Germline CDR1 and CDR2: LNHDA and SQIVND (reference sequence). This chain's CDR3 is CASSIWGDWTDGNTEAFF. The DNA for the CDR3 is TGTGCCAGTAGTATCTGGGGAGACTGGACGGACGGGAACACTGAAGCTTTCTTT. Full variable domain (missing parts from reference TRBV19 and TRBJ1-1): DGGITQSPKYLFRKEGQNVTLSCEQNLNHDAMYWYRQDPGQGLRLIYYSQIVNDFQKGDIAEGYSVSREKKESFPLTVTSAQKNPTAFYLCASSIWGDWTDGNTEAFFGQGTRLTVV.

V usage is TRBV10-1 and J usage is TRBJ2-5, with D uncertain. In germline, CDR1 is WNHNN, CDR2 SYGVQD (reference sequence). The CDR3 sequence is 15 residues long. Trimming took off 0 bases at V and 1 base at J, with 9 bases between the two ends. The CDR3, as DNA: TGCGCCAGCAGTGAGTCCGATTTCGGCCAAGAGACCCAGTACTTC. This gives the protein CASSESDFGQETQYF.

This clone was seen only once. The chain couples TRBV2 to TRBJ1-1; weak D call: TRBD1 (6 bases). Germline V gene sequence: CDR1 SNHLY, CDR2 FYNNEI. Between the trimmed V and J ends, which lost 6 bases and 6 bases, there was a span of 11 bases. This CDR3 has 12 amino acids. The CDR3 nucleotides read TGTGCCAGCAGGCAACAGGGCCCTGAAGCTTTCTTT. Its translation is CASRQQGPEAFF.